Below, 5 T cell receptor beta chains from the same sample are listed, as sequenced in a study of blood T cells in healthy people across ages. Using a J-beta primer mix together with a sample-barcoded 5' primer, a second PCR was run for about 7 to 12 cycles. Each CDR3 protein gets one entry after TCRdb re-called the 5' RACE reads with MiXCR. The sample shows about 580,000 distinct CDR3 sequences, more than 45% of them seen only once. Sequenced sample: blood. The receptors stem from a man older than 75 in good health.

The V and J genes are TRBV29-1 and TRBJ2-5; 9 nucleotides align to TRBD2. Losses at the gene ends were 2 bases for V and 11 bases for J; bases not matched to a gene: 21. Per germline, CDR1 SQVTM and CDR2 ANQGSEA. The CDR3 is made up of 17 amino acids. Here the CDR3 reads CSVESRRAGTSPNEQYF. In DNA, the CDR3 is TGCAGCGTTGAATCCAGGCGCGCCGGGACTAGCCCAAATGAGCAGTACTTC.

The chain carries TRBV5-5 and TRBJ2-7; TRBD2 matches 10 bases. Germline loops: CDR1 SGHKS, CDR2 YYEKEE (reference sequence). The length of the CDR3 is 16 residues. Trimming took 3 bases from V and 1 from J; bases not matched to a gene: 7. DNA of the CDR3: TGTGCCAGCAGCTCTAATCTAGCGGGGGCTTCCTACGAGCAGTACTTC. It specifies CASSSNLAGASYEQYF.

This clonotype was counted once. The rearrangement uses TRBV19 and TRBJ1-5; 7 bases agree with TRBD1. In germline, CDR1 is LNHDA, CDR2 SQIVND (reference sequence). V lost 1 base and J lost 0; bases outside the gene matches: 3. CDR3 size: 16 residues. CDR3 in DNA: TGTGCCAGTAGTATAGGGGGACAGAATAGCAATCAGCCCCAGCATTTT. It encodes CASSIGGQNSNQPQHF.

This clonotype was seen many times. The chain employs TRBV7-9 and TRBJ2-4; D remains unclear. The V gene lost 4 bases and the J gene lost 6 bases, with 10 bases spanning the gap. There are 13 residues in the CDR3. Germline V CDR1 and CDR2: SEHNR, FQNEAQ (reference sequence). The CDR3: CASSWGFANIQYF. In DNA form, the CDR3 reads TGTGCCAGCAGCTGGGGTTTCGCAAACATTCAGTACTTC.

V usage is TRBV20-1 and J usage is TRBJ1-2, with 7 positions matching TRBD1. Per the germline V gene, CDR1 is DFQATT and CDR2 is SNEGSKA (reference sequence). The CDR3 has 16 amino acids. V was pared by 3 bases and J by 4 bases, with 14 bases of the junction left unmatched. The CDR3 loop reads CSARGPPGTVGYGYTF. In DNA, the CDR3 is TGCAGTGCTAGGGGTCCCCCCGGGACAGTCGGCTATGGCTACACCTTC.